Following are 27 T cell receptor beta chains from one sample sequenced in a study of regulatory T cells in long-lasting Graves disease. Combining iRepertoire HTBI primers with Arm-PCR of CDR3 regions, the authors built TCR beta libraries. TCRdb re-called the multiplex PCR reads with MiXCR, one entry per CDR3 protein. The sample records over 300,000 distinct CDR3 sequences, around 15% being singletons. Time point specified: newly diagnosed GD, antithyroid drugs for less than 3 months. After RNA was extracted from PBMCs, the TCR library was made from it. Sequences were derived from peripheral blood mononuclear cells (PBMCs), sampled at new diagnosis, from a patient treated with antithyroid drugs. Receptors were obtained from a female donor with Graves disease.

This rearrangement joins TRBV4-3 to TRBJ2-7, with 11 bases aligning to TRBD2. CDR1 and CDR2 (germline): LGHNA, YSLEER. The CDR3 consists of 15 residues. Trimming removed 1 base from V and 3 bases from J; junction bases left unmatched: 2. The CDR3: CASSQALAGDYEQYF. In nucleotides, the CDR3 is TGCGCCAGCAGCCAAGCACTAGCGGGAGACTACGAGCAGTACTTC.

This clonotype showed up many times. The CDR3 DNA follows: TGCAGTGCACACGGGAGCTCCTACGAGCAGTACTTC. This gives the protein CSAHGSSYEQYF. The chain employs TRBV20-1 and TRBJ2-7, with TRBD2 as a possible D gene (6 bases). The CDR3 loop spans 12 amino acids. Germline-derived CDR1 and CDR2 are DFQATT and SNEGSKA (reference sequence). Deletions cut 6 bases from V and 0 bases from J, with 9 bases between.

At least ten counts were recorded for this clonotype. V gene TRBV6-2 or TRBV6-3 combines with J gene TRBJ1-1; 8 nucleotides line up with TRBD1. The CDR3 has 18 amino acids. J gave up 2 bases and V 0 bases, and 11 bases lay outside the gene matches. Germline CDR1 reads MNHEY; CDR2 reads SVGEGT. The CDR3 sequence: CASSYSNWVGQGNTEAFF. CDR3 DNA sequence: TGTGCCAGCAGTTACTCGAATTGGGTCGGACAGGGCAACACTGAAGCTTTCTTT.

The sample holds many counts of this clonotype. V and J are TRBV11-2 and TRBJ1-1, with 8 bases lining up with TRBD1. V lost 5 bases, J lost 3 bases, and 8 bases stayed unmatched. This CDR3 comprises 15 residues. Germline values: CDR1 SGHAT, CDR2 FQNNGV. CDR3 sequence (DNA): TGTGCCAGCAGCCCTCTTGGGACAGGTTACACTGAAGCTTTCTTT. This gives the protein CASSPLGTGYTEAFF.

Many counts were recorded for this clonotype. This chain links TRBV2 with TRBJ1-2; D not resolved. The CDR3 runs to 14 residues. V lost 0 bases to trimming and J lost 5 bases, with 10 bases between them. The germline V gene encodes CDR1 SNHLY and CDR2 FYNNEI. The CDR3: CASSEAVLKYGYTF. In DNA form, the CDR3 reads TGTGCCAGCAGTGAAGCGGTATTAAAGTATGGCTACACCTTC.

This clonotype was observed a handful of times. The chain recombines TRBV14 with TRBJ2-5, with TRBD2 matching over 7 bases. The DNA end is more similar to TRBJ2-1, so the J call may be wrong. This CDR3 region has 16 residues. Germline V lookup: CDR1 SGHDN, CDR2 FVKESK. CDR3 DNA: TGTGCCAGCAGTCGGGAGGTTGCGGGAGCCATCGATGAGCAGTTCTTC. Protein sequence: CASSREVAGAIDEQFF.

This chain connects TRBV29-1 to TRBJ1-3; TRBD1 might be the D (5 bases). The CDR3 extends over 18 amino acids. Deletions cut 7 bases from V and 1 base from J, with 26 bases between. Germline CDR1 reads SQVTM; CDR2 reads ANQGSEA. The CDR3 protein is CSAHLARQSGPSGNTIYF. Written as DNA, the CDR3 is TGCAGCGCCCACCTAGCCAGACAGAGCGGACCTTCTGGAAACACCATATATTTT. The complete variable domain, with remaining parts taken from reference TRBV29-1 and TRBJ1-3, reads SAVISQKPSRDICQRGTSLTIQCQVDSQVTMMFWYRQQPGQSLTLIATANQGSEATYESGFVIDKFPISRPNLTFSTLTVSNMSPEDSSIYLCSAHLARQSGPSGNTIYFGEGSWLTVV.

This clonotype came up many times. The chain combines TRBV12-3 or TRBV12-4 with TRBJ2-5; possible D gene TRBD2, 6 bases. The CDR3 contains 12 residues. Trimming removed 3 bases at V and 10 bases at J, with 12 bases between. The CDR3 here is CASSFGGPDQYF. The CDR3 DNA reads as TGTGCCAGCAGTTTCGGGGGTCCGGACCAGTACTTC.

On this clonotype itself: It may be a read error: a sequence one base away is much more abundant. CDR3 region: CASSDVPSTGAPKETQYF. Here the CDR3 DNA reads TGTGCCAGCAGTGATGTCCCTTCTACAGGGGCGCCGAAAGAGACCCAGTACTTC. V gene TRBV13 combines with J gene TRBJ2-5; 7 bases are a match to TRBD1. V lost 6 bases and J lost 3; bases outside the gene matches: 19. The CDR3 contains 18 residues. CDR1 PRHDT and CDR2 FYEKMQ come from the germline V gene (reference sequence).

This clonotype has just a few counts. The chain recombines TRBV4-1 with TRBJ1-5; 8 positions match TRBD1. Germline CDR1 and CDR2: MGHRA and YSYEKL. J lost 0 bases, V lost 1 base, and 5 bases had no gene match. There are 17 residues in the CDR3. For the CDR3, the DNA is TGCGCCAGCAGCCAAGCCTCGGGACAGGCTAGCAATCAGCCCCAGCATTTT. Protein: CASSQASGQASNQPQHF.

The rearrangement joins TRBV7-3 to TRBJ1-2; no definite D call. Germline loops: CDR1 SGHTA, CDR2 FQGTGA. Trimming shortened V by 3 bases and J by 8 bases, and 19 bases separated the two germline ends. This CDR3 is 15 amino acids long. CDR3 DNA: TGTGCCAGCAGCTTGACGGACGGAGACCCCGGGGGCTACACCTTC. Amino acid sequence: CASSLTDGDPGGYTF.

This clonotype was recorded at least ten times. Compared with germline, one end of the junction differs, possibly owing to a read error. The J gene is TRBJ2-1, the V gene TRBV11-2; TRBD1 matches at 7 bases. Germline assignment: CDR1 SGHAT and CDR2 FQNNGV. The CDR3 is 14 amino acids. The CDR3 loop reads CASSPRAGGNAQFF. For the CDR3, the DNA is TGTGCCAGCAGTCCGCGGGCAGGGGGTAATGCGCAGTTCTTC.

This clonotype appeared many times. This chain joins TRBV7-9 and TRBJ2-1; D is unclear. Germline assignment: CDR1 SEHNR and CDR2 FQNEAQ (reference sequence). The CDR3 length is 14 residues. Between the trimmed V and J ends, which lost 1 base and 4 bases, there was a span of 8 bases. As DNA, the CDR3 is TGTGCCAGCAGCTTAGAGCAGCCGTACAATGAGCAGTTCTTC. Translation gives CASSLEQPYNEQFF.

This clonotype was seen repeatedly, ten times or more. V gene TRBV6-2 or TRBV6-3 combines with J gene TRBJ1-2, with D possibly matching TRBD1 (6 bases). From germline, CDR1 is MNHEY and CDR2 SVGEGT. The CDR3 consists of 16 residues. The V end lost 2 bases, the J end lost 6 bases, and 19 bases lay between the germline ends. Here the CDR3 DNA reads TGTGCCAGCAGTTACGGTGGTAACAGGGATCATAATGGCTACACCTTC. Its translation is CASSYGGNRDHNGYTF.

The sample holds many counts of this clonotype. This rearrangement joins TRBV10-3 to TRBJ1-2; the D gene is possibly TRBD1 (5 bases). Looked up from germline, CDR1 is ENHRY and CDR2 is SYGVKD. V was clipped by 0 bases and J by 4 bases, with 12 bases between them. The CDR3 has 15 residues. The CDR3 bases are TGTGCCATCAGTGAGTCGACAGTGAGCATCTATGGCTACACCTTC. It is translated as CAISESTVSIYGYTF.

This clonotype was seen at least ten times. The chain uses TRBV5-1 and TRBJ1-1; D is perhaps TRBD1 (6 bases). This CDR3 has 13 amino acids. Trimming removed 1 base from V and 6 bases from J, with 10 bases in between. Germline CDR1 reads SGHRS; CDR2 reads YFSETQ. The CDR3 loop is CASSLRGDAEAFF. In DNA form, the CDR3 reads TGCGCCAGCAGCTTGAGGGGGGACGCTGAAGCTTTCTTT.

This clonotype was found a few times. The chain combines TRBV7-9 with TRBJ2-1; 7 nucleotides match TRBD2. The ends lost 2 bases at V and 1 base at J; junction bases unmatched: 11. The CDR3 contains 18 residues. Germline-derived CDR1 and CDR2 are SEHNR and FQNEAQ (reference sequence). Here the CDR3 DNA reads TGTGCCAGCAGCTTAAATCCGCGGTTTAGCGGGTCCTACAATGAGCAGTTCTTC. This sequence encodes CASSLNPRFSGSYNEQFF.

The chain recombines TRBV29-1 with TRBJ1-4; 7 bases are a match to TRBD1. The CDR3 extends over 13 amino acids. In germline, CDR1 is SQVTM, CDR2 ANQGSEA. With 7 bases clipped from V and 4 bases from J, the junction kept 6 bases outside the gene matches. The CDR3 nucleotides read TGCAGCGGAAACCAGGGGGGTAATGAAAAACTGTTTTTT. Its translation is CSGNQGGNEKLFF.

This clonotype was counted many times. CDR3 loop: CASSESRGDTQYF. The CDR3 DNA reads TGTGCCAGCAGTGAAAGCCGAGGTGATACGCAGTATTTT. The chain employs TRBV6-2 or TRBV6-3 and TRBJ2-3; D gene unclear. CDR1 MNHEY and CDR2 SVGEGT come from the germline V gene. V was cut by 5 bases and J by 6 bases, with 12 bases left in between. The CDR3 totals 13 residues.

This clonotype was seen only a few times. It may be a read error: a sequence one base away is much more abundant. The rearrangement joins TRBV29-1 to TRBJ2-3, with 10 bases identical to TRBD1. The CDR3 covers 16 residues. After removal of 1 base from V and 8 bases from J, the junction contained 12 bases not matched to a gene. From germline, CDR1 is SQVTM and CDR2 ANQGSEA. The chain's CDR3 is CSVEGTGQGIAGTQYF. CDR3 bases: TGCAGCGTTGAAGGGACGGGACAGGGGATCGCAGGTACGCAGTATTTT.

This clonotype was observed many times. CDR3 sequence (DNA): TGTGCCATCAGTGCCGAACTTCAGGGGACCTGGGGCTACACCTTC. This encodes CAISAELQGTWGYTF. The V call is TRBV10-3, the J call TRBJ1-2; TRBD1 might be the D (6 bases). Germline-derived CDR1 and CDR2 are ENHRY and SYGVKD. The CDR3 runs to 15 residues. Trimming removed 4 bases from V and 8 bases from J, with 20 bases in between.

The chain combines TRBV29-1 with TRBJ1-6; perhaps TRBD1 as D (6 bases). The CDR3 sequence is 15 residues long. The germline V gene has CDR1 SQVTM and CDR2 ANQGSEA. Trimming pared 5 bases from V and 5 bases from J, leaving 16 bases between. The CDR3 loop reads CSVSQGRDHNSPLHF. The DNA of the CDR3 is TGCAGCGTTTCACAGGGAAGGGACCATAATTCACCCCTCCACTTT.

The genes are TRBV6-1 and TRBJ1-2; D possibly corresponds to TRBD1 (6 bases). The CDR3 totals 13 residues. CDR1 is MNHNS, CDR2 SASEGT, per germline. V lost 6 bases to trimming and J lost 8 bases, with 16 bases between them. CDR3 coding DNA: TGTGCCAGCAGCCCAATGAGAGGGGGGGGCTACACCTTC. Amino acids: CASSPMRGGGYTF.

The CDR3 protein is CASSLGGDSAAFF. The CDR3 region has the DNA TGTGCCAGCAGCTTAGGGGGGGACAGCGCAGCTTTCTTT. This rearrangement joins TRBV7-3 to TRBJ1-1; 7 bases are shared with TRBD1. The trim removed 2 bases at V and 10 bases at J, leaving 7 bases unmatched. The CDR3 runs to 13 residues. Germline lookup yields CDR1 SGHTA and CDR2 FQGTGA.

This clonotype has ten or more counts. The gene calls are TRBV10-3 and TRBJ1-2, with TRBD1 as a possible D gene (5 bases). The germline CDR1 and CDR2 sequences are ENHRY and SYGVKD. The CDR3 runs 13 residues. V lost 4 bases, J lost 8 bases, and 14 bases lay in between. The CDR3 sequence: CAISVEGARGYTF. CDR3 DNA sequence: TGTGCCATCAGTGTAGAAGGGGCGCGGGGCTACACCTTC.

This clonotype was detected many times. The rearrangement links TRBV2 to TRBJ2-7; the match to TRBD1 covers 9 bases. V lost 4 bases, J lost 5 bases, and 6 bases stayed unmatched. Germline-derived CDR1 and CDR2 are SNHLY and FYNNEI. This CDR3 region has 14 residues. CDR3 protein: CASSGNRGLDEQYF. CDR3 nucleotides: TGTGCCAGCAGTGGAAACAGGGGGCTGGACGAGCAGTACTTC.

This clonotype has a handful of counts. The chain combines TRBV12-3 or TRBV12-4 with TRBJ2-5; perhaps TRBD2 as D (6 bases). The V gene lost 4 bases and the J gene lost 4 bases, with 10 bases spanning the gap. This CDR3 spans 13 amino acids. As DNA, the CDR3 is TGTGCCAGCAGTTCAAATAGCGGAGAGACCCAGTACTTC. It translates to CASSSNSGETQYF.